These 8 T cell receptor beta chains originate from one sample sequenced in a study of T cell repertoires in aging, cancer and after chemotherapy. The template was genomic DNA from peripheral blood, not RNA. A mixed TRB-A/B primer pool amplified rearranged TRB by multiplex touch-down PCR. One entry per CDR3 protein results from TCRdb running MiXCR on the multiplex PCR reads. This sample yields 5,000 to 6,500 distinct CDR3 sequences, of which under 40% are seen a single time; around 43% belongs to the top ten. The source material was blood. These receptors were collected from a human donor with a blood cancer.

This chain connects TRBV4-2 to TRBJ2-7; no clear D gene. This CDR3 region has 12 residues. Between the trimmed V and J ends, which lost 1 base and 4 bases, there was a span of 5 bases. Germline V CDR1 and CDR2: LGHNA, YNFKEQ. This CDR3 reads CASSQVEYEQYF. CDR3 bases: TGTGCCAGCAGCCAAGTGGAGTACGAGCAGTACTTC.

By sample share, this clonotype is medium-sized (0.01 to 0.1%). The CDR3: CASRRGQETQYF. The DNA for the CDR3 is TGTGCCAGCAGGCGGGGCCAAGAGACCCAGTACTTC. The chain links TRBV6-5 to TRBJ2-5, with a tentative D call TRBD2 (6 bases). Per germline, CDR1 MNHEY and CDR2 SVGAGI. CDR3 length: 12 amino acids. V was pared by 6 bases and J by 1 base, with 6 bases between.

This clonotype is medium-sized. The rearrangement joins TRBV12-3 or TRBV12-4 to TRBJ2-7, with D tentatively TRBD1 or TRBD2 (5 bases each). The CDR3 sequence is 14 residues long. V lost 6 bases to trimming and J lost 2 bases, with 14 bases between them. CDR3 loop: CASSRRDGPYEQYF. The DNA for the CDR3 is TGTGCCAGCAGCCGTAGGGACGGACCCTACGAGCAGTACTTC.

This clonotype was observed a few times. The V and J genes are TRBV7-9 and TRBJ2-2; D unresolved. This CDR3 region has 15 residues. V lost 10 bases and J lost 0, with 15 bases in between. Germline V gene sequence: CDR1 SEHNR, CDR2 FQNEAQ (reference sequence). CDR3 amino acids: CATPRMPANTGELFF. The CDR3 nucleotides are TGTGCCACCCCCCGGATGCCAGCGAACACCGGGGAGCTGTTTTTT. The full variable domain, in which reference TRBV7-9 and TRBJ2-2 provide the parts outside the CDR3, is DTGVSQNPRHKITKRGQNVTFRCDPISEHNRLYWYRQTLGQGPEFLTYFQNEAQLEKSRLLSDRFSAERPKGSFSTLEIQRTEQGDSAMYLCATPRMPANTGELFFGEGSRLTVL.

This clonotype was seen only once. The gene calls are TRBV27 and TRBJ2-2; 10 nucleotides align to TRBD2. The CDR3 sequence is 14 residues long. CDR1 is MNHEY, CDR2 SMNVEV, per germline (reference sequence). V trimming: 9 bases; J trimming: 6 bases; junction bases outside the gene matches: 7. CDR3 nucleotides: TGTGCCAGTAAGCGGGAGGGCCTAGCCGGGGAGCTGTTTTTT. Residues: CASKREGLAGELFF.

For this clonotype: Germline is not matched at one junction end, which may reflect a read error. V is TRBV5-4 and J is TRBJ2-3; no clear D gene. The CDR3 has 13 amino acids. Germline loops: CDR1 SGHNT, CDR2 YYREEE (reference sequence). CDR3 bases: TGCGCCAGCAGCCGTATCGTGGGAGATACGCAGTATTTT. Translating it yields CASSRIVGDTQYF.

The chain couples TRBV27 to TRBJ2-5; D gene uncertain. Germline V lookup: CDR1 MNHEY, CDR2 SMNVEV (reference sequence). The CDR3 runs to 13 residues. The germline V and J ends were trimmed by 0 bases and 7 bases, with 9 bases remaining between them. The CDR3, as DNA: TGTGCCAGCAGTTTATCGGCCAGCTCGACCCAGTACTTC. This gives the protein CASSLSASSTQYF.

This clonotype was picked up a small number of times. The genes are TRBV15 and TRBJ1-1; the match to TRBD1 covers 10 bases. V gave up 8 bases and J gave up 5 bases; unmatched junction bases: 11. Germline V CDR1 and CDR2: LNHNV, YYDKDF (reference sequence). The CDR3 consists of 15 residues. The CDR3 region has the DNA TGTGCCACCTACGGACAGGGGGATGGGGAAACTGAAGCTTTCTTT. As protein: CATYGQGDGETEAFF.